This paragraph covers one T cell receptor beta chain sequence. No antigen is known for it. The data are from a study of cytomegalovirus exposure and HLA in healthy donors. Study conclusions and caveats: Apart from CMV serostatus, no immune exposure information was available. As a later analysis showed, a missense DCLRE1C variant was linked to trimming of TCR beta V- and J-genes. In an earlier analysis, productive rearrangement rates for most beta V segments clustered near 87% or 30%. It was confirmed in vitro that three of the CMV-associated chains were specific for CMV antigens.

V was clipped by 0 bases and J by 2 bases, with 11 bases between them. CDR1 is SGHNT, CDR2 YYREEE, per germline (reference sequence). The CDR3 runs to 15 residues. The PCR contained 60 Vbeta and 13 Jbeta primers. Only in-frame clones appear in the TCRdb table, and some are missing; sequencing was by immunoSEQ multiplex PCR. Seen here are 210,000 or so clones, about 85% observed once, and the top ten hold roughly 0.26%. The V gene is TRBV5-4, the J gene TRBJ1-2, with a possible D match to TRBD1 (6 bases). Material: PBMCs. This TCR came from a girl aged 2 to 10 in good health and CMV-seronegative. The CDR3, as DNA: TGTGCCAGCAGCTTGGTGCAGGGGCCAAACTATGGCTACACCTTC. Translation: CASSLVQGPNYGYTF.